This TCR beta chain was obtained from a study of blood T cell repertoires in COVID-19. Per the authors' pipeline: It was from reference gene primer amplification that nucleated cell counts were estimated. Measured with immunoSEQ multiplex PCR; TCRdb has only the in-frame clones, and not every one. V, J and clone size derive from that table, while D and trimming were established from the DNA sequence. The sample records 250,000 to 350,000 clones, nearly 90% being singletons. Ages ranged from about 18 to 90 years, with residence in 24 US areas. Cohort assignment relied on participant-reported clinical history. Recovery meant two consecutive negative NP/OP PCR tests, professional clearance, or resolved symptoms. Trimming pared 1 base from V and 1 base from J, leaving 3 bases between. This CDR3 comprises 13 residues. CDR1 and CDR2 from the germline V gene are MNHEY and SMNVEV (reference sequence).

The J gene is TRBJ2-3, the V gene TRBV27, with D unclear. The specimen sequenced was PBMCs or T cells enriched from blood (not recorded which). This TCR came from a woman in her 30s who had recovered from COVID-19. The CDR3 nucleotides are TGTGCCAGCAGTTTATTCGGCACAGATACGCAGTATTTT. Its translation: CASSLFGTDTQYF.